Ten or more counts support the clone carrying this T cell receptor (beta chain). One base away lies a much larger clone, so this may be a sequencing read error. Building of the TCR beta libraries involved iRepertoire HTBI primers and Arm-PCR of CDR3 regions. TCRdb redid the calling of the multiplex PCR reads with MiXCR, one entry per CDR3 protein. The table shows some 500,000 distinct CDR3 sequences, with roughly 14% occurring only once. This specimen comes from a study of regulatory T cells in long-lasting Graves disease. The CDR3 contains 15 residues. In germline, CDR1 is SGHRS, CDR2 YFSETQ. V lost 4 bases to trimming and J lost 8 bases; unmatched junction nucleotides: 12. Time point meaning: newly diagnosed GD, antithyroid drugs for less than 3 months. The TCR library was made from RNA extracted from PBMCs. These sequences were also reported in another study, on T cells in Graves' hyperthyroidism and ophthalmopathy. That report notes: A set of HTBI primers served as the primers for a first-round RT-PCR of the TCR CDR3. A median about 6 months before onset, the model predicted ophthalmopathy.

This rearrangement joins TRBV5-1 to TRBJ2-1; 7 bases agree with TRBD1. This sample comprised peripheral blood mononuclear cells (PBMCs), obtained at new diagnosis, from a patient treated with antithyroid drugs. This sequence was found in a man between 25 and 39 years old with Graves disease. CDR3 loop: CASSLGTDPLHEQFF. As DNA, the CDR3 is TGCGCCAGCAGCCTGGGGACAGATCCGCTCCATGAGCAGTTCTTC.